The T cell receptor beta chain under discussion was sequenced for a study of blood T cell repertoires in COVID-19. Study in general: The study drew acute and convalescent COVID-19 samples from the United States, Italy and Spain. T cells, B-cell-depleted T cells, or PBMCs supplied cDNA or gDNA.

V trimming: 8 bases; J trimming: 8 bases; junction bases outside the gene matches: 2. The CDR3 loop spans 12 amino acids. Assay: immunoSEQ multiplex PCR; the TCRdb copy retains only in-frame clones and omits some. The repertoire includes 250,000 to 300,000 clones, around four fifths of them detected once, and 3.5% to 5.5% sits in the top ten. The TCR sequence derives from a man aged 60-69 years who had recovered from COVID-19. Sequencing input: peripheral blood. The chain has TRBV12-3 or TRBV12-4 and TRBJ2-1; TRBD1 matches 11 bases. As DNA, the CDR3 is TGTGCCAGCGGGACAGGGGGTTATGAGCAGTTCTTC. Translating it yields CASGTGGYEQFF.